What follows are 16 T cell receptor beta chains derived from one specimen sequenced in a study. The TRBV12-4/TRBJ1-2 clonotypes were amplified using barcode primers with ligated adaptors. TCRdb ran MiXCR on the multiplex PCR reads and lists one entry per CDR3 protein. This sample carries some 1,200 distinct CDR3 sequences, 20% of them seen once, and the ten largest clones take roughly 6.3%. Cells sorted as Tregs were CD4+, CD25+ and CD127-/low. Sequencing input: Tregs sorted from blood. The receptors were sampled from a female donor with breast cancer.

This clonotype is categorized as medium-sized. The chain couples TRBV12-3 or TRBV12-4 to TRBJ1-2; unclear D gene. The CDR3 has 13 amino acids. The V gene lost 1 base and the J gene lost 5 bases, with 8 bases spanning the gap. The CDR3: CASSLGYVYGYTF. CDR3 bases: TGTGCCAGCAGTTTAGGATATGTTTATGGCTACACCTTC.

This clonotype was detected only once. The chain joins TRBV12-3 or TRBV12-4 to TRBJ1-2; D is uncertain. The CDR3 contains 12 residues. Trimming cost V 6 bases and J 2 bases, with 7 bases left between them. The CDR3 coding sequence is TGTGCCAGCAGCGGCGAGAACTATGGCTACACCTTC. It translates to CASSGENYGYTF.

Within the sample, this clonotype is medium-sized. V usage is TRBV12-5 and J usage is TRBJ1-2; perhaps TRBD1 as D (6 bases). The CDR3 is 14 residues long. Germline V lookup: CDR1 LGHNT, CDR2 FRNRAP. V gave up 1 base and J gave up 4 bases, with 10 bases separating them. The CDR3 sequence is CASGLADSSYGYTF. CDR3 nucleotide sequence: TGTGCTAGTGGTTTGGCGGACAGTTCCTATGGCTACACCTTC.

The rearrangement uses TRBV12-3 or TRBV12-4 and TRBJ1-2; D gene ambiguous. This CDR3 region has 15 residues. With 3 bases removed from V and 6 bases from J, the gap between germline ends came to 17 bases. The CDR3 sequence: CASSFRHTLSDGYTF. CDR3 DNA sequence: TGTGCCAGCAGTTTTAGACACACATTAAGCGATGGCTACACCTTC.

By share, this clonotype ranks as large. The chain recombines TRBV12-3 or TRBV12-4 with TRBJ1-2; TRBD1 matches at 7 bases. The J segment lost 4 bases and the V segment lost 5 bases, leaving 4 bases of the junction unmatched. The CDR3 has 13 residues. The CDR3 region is CASSPGTVYGYTF. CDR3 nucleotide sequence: TGTGCCAGCAGTCCGGGGACAGTCTATGGCTACACCTTC.

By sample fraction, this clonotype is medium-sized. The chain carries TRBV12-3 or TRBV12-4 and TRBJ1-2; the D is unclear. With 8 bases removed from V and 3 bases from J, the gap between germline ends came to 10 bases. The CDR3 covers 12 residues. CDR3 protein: CASGRQDYGYTF. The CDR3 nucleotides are TGTGCCAGCGGCCGGCAGGACTATGGCTACACCTTC.

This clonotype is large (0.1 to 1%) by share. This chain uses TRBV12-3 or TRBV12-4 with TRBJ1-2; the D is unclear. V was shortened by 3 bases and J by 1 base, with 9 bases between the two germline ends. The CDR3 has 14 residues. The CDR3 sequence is CASSLPGFNYGYTF. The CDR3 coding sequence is TGTGCCAGCAGTTTGCCCGGGTTTAACTATGGCTACACCTTC.

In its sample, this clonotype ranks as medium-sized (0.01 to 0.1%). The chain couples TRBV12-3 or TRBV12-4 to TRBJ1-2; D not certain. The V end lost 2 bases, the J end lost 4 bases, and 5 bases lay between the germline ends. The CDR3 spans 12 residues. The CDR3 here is CASSLQIYGYTF. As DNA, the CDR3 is TGTGCCAGCAGTTTACAGATCTATGGCTACACCTTC.

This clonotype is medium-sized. DNA for the CDR3: TGTGCCAGCAGTTTAAACACTAGGAGTCGGCTCCCAAGCAACTATGGCTACACCTTC. Encoded protein: CASSLNTRSRLPSNYGYTF. The chain combines TRBV12-3 or TRBV12-4 with TRBJ1-2; D is unresolved. The CDR3 extends over 19 amino acids. V lost 2 bases and J 2 bases, leaving 24 bases between the germline ends.

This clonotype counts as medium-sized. The DNA for the CDR3 is TGTGCCAGCAGTTTGACAGGGATCGGCGGCTACACCTTC. This sequence encodes CASSLTGIGGYTF. The gene calls are TRBV12-3 or TRBV12-4 and TRBJ1-2, with 7 positions matching TRBD1. V shed 3 bases, J shed 8 bases, and the junction held 6 bases outside the gene matches. There are 13 residues in the CDR3.

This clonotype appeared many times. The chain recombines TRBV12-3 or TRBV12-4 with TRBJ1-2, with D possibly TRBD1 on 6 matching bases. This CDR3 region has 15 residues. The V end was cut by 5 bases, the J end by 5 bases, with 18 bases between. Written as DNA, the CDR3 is TGTGCCAGCAGTCTGACCACAGGGAGAGGATATGGCTACACCTTC. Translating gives CASSLTTGRGYGYTF.

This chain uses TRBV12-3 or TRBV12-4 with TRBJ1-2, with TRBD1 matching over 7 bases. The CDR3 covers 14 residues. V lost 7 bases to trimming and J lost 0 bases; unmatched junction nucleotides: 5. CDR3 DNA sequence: TGTGCCAGCACTCGGGACAGAGCTAACTATGGCTACACCTTC. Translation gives CASTRDRANYGYTF.

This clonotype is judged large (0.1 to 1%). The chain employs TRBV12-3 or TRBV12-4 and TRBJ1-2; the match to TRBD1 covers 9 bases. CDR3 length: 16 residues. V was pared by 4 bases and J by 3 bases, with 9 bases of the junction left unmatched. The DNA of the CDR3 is TGTGCCAGCAGTTCCCCGGGACAGGGCGGTGACTATGGCTACACCTTC. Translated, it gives CASSSPGQGGDYGYTF.

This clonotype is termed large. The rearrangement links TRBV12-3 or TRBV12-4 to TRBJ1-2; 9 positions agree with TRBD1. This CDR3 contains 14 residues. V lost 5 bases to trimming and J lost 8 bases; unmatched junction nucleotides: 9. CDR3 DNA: TGTGCCAGCAGTCTCGGGACAGGGTATCGAGGCTACACCTTC. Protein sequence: CASSLGTGYRGYTF.

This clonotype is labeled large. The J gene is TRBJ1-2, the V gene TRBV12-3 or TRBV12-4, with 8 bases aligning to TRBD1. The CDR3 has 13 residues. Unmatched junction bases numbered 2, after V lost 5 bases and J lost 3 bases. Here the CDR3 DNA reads TGTGCCAGCAGTGAGACAGGGGACTATGGCTACACCTTC. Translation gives CASSETGDYGYTF.

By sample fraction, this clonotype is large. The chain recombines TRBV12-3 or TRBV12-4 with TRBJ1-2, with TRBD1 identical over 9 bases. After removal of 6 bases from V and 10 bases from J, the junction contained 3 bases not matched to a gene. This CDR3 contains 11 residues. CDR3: CASRDRGDYTF. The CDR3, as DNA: TGTGCCAGCAGGGACAGGGGCGACTACACCTTC.